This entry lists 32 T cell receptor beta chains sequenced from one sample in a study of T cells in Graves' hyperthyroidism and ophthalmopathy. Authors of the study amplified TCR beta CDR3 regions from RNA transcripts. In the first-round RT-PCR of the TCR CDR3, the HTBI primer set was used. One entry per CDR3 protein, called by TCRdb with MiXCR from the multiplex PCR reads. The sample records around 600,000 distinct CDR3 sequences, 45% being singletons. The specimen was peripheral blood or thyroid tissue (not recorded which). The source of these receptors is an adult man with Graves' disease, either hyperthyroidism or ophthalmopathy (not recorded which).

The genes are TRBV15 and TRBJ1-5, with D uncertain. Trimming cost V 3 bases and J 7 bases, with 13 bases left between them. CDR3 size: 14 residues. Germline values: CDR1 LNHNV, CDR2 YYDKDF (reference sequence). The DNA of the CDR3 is TGTGCCACCAGCAGCCAAGATTCGAACCAGCCCCAGCATTTT. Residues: CATSSQDSNQPQHF.

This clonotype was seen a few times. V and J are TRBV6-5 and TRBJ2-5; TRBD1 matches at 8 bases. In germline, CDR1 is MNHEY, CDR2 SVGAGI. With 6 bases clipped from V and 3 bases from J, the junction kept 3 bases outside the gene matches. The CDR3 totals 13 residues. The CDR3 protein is CASRLTGEETQYF. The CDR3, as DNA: TGTGCCAGCAGGTTGACAGGGGAAGAGACCCAGTACTTC.

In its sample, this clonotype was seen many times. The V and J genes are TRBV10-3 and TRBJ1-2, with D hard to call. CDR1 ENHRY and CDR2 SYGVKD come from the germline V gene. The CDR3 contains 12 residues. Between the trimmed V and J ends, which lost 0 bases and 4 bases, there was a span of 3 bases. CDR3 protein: CAISESAYGYTF. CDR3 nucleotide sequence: TGTGCCATCAGTGAGTCTGCCTATGGCTACACCTTC.

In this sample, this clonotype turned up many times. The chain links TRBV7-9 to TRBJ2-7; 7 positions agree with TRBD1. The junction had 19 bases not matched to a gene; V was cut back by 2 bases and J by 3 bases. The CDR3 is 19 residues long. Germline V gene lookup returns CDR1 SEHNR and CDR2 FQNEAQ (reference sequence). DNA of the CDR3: TGTGCCAGCAGCTTAACGCAGCCGCGCTTCGGGGACAGCGTCTACGAGCAGTACTTC. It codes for CASSLTQPRFGDSVYEQYF.

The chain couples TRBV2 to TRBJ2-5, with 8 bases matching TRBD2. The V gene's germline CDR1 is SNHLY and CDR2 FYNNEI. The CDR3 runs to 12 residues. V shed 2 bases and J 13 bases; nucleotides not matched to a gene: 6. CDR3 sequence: CASSETGRALYF. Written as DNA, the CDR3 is TGTGCCAGCAGTGAAACCGGGAGGGCCCTGTACTTC.

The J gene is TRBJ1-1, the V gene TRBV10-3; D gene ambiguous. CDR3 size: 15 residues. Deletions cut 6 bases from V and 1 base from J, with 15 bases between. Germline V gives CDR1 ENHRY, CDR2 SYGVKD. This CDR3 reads CAIRPFSNTNTEAFF. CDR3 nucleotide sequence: TGTGCCATCAGACCGTTTAGTAATACGAACACTGAAGCTTTCTTT.

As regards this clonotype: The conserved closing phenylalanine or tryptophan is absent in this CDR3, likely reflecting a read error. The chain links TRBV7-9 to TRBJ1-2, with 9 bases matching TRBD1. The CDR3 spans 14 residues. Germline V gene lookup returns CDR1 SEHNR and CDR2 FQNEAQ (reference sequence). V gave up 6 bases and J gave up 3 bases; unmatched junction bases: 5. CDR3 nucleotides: TGTGCCAGCAGGTGGGACAGGGACTACTATGGCTACACCTAC. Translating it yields CASRWDRDYYGYTY.

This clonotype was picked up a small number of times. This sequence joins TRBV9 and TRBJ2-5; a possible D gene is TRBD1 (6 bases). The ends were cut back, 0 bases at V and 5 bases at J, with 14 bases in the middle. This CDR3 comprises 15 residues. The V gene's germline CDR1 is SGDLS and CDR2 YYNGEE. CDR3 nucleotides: TGTGCCAGCAGCGTAGCGGTTGGGGGCGAGGAGACCCAGTACTTC. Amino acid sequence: CASSVAVGGEETQYF.

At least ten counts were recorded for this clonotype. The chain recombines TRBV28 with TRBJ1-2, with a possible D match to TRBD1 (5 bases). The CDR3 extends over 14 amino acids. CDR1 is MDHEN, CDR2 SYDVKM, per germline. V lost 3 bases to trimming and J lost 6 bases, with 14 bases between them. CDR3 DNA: TGTGCCAGCAGTTTTGGGGGGAGTATCAATGGCTACACCTTC. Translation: CASSFGGSINGYTF.

The CDR3 bases are TGTGCCAGCACCGGAGAATACAGCTCCTACGAGCAGTACTTC. Amino acids: CASTGEYSSYEQYF. The chain uses TRBV2 and TRBJ2-7, with unresolved D. Trimming removed 7 bases from V and 0 bases from J, with 13 bases in between. The germline V gene encodes CDR1 SNHLY and CDR2 FYNNEI. This CDR3 has 14 amino acids.

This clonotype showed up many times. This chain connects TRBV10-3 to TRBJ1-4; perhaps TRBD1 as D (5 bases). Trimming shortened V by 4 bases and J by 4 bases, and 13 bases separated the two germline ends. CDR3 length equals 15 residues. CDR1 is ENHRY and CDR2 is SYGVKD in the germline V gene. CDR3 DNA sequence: TGTGCCATCAGTGTATCAGGGCGCGGTAATGAAAAACTGTTTTTT. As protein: CAISVSGRGNEKLFF.

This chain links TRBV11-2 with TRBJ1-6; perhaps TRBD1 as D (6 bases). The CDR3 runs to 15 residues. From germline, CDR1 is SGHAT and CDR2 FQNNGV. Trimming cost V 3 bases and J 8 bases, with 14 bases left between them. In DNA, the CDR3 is TGTGCCAGCAGCTTGTTCGCAGGGGCGGATTCACCCCTCCACTTT. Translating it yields CASSLFAGADSPLHF. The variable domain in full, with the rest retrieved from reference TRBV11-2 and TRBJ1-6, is EAGVAQSPRYKIIEKRQSVAFWCNPISGHATLYWYQQILGQGPKLLIQFQNNGVVDDSQLPKDRFSAERLKGVDSTLKIQPAKLEDSAVYLCASSLFAGADSPLHFGNGTRLTVT.

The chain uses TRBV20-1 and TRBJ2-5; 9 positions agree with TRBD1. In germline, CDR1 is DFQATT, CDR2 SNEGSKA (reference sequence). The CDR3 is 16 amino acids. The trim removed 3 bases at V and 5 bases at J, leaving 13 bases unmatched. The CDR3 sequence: CSASSDRGMDSETQYF. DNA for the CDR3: TGCAGTGCTAGTTCGGACAGGGGAATGGATTCGGAGACCCAGTACTTC.

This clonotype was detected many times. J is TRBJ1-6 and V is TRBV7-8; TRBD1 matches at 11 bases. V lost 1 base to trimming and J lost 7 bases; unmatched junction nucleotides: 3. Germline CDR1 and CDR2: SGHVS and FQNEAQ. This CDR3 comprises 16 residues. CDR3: CASSLVGTGGNSPLHF. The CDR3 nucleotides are TGTGCCAGCAGCTTAGTGGGGACAGGGGGAAATTCACCCCTCCACTTT.

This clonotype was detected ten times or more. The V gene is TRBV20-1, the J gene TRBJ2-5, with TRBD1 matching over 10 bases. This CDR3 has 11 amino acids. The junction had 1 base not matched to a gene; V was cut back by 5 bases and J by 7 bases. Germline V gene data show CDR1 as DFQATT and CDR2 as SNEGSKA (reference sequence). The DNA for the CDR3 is TGCAGTGCTCGGACAGGGGGGACCCAGTACTTC. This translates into CSARTGGTQYF.

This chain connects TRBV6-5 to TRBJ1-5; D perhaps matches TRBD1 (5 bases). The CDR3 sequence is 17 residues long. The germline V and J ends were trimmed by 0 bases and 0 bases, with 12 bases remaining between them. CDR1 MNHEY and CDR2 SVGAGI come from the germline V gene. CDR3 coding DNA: TGTGCCAGCAGTTACTCGACGCAGGGAGATAGCAATCAGCCCCAGCATTTT. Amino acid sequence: CASSYSTQGDSNQPQHF.

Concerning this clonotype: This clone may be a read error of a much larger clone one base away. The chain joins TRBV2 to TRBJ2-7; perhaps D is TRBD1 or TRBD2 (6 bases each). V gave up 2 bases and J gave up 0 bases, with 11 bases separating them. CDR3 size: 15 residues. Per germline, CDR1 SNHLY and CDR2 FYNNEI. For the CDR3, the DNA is TGTGCCAGCAGTGAATTGGAGGGGGGCTCCTACGAGCAGTACTTC. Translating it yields CASSELEGGSYEQYF.

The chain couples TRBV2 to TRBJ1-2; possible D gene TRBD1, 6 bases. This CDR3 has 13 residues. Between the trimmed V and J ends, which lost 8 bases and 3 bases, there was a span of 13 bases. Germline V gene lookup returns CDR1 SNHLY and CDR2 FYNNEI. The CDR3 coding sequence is TGTGCCAGCTTAGGATCAGGGGACTATGGCTACACCTTC. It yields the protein CASLGSGDYGYTF.

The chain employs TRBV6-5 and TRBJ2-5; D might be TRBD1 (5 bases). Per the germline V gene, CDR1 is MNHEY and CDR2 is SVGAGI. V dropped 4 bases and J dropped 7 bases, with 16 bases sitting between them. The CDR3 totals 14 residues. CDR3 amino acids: CASSFQGPVGTQYF. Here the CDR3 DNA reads TGTGCCAGCAGTTTTCAGGGTCCGGTAGGGACCCAGTACTTC.

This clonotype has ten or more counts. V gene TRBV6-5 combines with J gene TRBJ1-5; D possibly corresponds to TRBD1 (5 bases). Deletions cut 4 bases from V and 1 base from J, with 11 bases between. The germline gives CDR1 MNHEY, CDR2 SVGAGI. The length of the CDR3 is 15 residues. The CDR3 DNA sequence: TGTGCCAGCAGTTCCGCAGGGTTGAGCAATCAGCCCCAGCATTTT. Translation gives CASSSAGLSNQPQHF.

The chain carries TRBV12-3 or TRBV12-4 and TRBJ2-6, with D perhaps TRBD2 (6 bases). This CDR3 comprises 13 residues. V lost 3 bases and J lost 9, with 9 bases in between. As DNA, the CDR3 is TGTGCCAGCAGTTTCGGGGGAGACAACGTCCTGACTTTC. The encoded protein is CASSFGGDNVLTF.

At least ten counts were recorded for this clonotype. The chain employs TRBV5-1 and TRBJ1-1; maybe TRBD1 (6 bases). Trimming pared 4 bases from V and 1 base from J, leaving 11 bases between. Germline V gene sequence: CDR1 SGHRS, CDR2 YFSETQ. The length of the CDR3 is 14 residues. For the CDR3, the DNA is TGCGCCAGCAGCCCATCACAGGGGAACACTGAAGCTTTCTTT. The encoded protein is CASSPSQGNTEAFF.

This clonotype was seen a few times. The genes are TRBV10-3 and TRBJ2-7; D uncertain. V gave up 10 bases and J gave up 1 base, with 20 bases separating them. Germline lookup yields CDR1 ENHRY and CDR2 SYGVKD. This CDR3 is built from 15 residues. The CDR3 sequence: CASTRSVHWSYEQYF. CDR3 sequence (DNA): TGTGCCAGCACCAGGAGCGTGCATTGGTCCTACGAGCAGTACTTC.

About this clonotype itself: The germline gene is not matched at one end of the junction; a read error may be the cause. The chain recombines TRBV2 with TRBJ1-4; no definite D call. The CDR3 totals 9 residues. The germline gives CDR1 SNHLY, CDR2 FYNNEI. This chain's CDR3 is CATAENLFF. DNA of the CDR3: TGTGCCACCGCGGAAAACCTGTTTTTT.

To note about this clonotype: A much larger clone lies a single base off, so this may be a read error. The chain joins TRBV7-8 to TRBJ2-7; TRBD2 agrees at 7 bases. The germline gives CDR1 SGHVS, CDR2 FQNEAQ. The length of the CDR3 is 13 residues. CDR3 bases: TGTGCCAGCAGCTTAGGGTGGGACTACGAGCAGTGCTTC. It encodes CASSLGWDYEQCF.

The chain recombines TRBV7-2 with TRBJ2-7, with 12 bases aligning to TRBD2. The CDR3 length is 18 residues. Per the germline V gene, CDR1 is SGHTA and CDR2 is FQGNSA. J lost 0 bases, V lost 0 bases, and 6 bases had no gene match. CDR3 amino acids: CASSLAGTSGFHSYEQYF. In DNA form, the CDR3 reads TGTGCCAGCAGCTTAGCTGGGACTAGCGGGTTTCACTCCTACGAGCAGTACTTC.

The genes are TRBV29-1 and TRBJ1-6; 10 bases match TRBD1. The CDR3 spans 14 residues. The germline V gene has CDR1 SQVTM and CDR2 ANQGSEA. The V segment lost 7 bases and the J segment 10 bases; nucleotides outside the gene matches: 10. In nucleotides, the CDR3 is TGCAGCGCCAACTCCGGGACAGGGGAATCACCCCTCCACTTT. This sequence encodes CSANSGTGESPLHF.

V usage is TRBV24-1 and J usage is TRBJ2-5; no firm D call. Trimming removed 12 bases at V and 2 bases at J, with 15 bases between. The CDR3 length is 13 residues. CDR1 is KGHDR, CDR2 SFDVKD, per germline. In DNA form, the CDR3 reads TGTGCCTGGAGTCGAACGGCACAAGAGACCCAGTACTTC. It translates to CAWSRTAQETQYF.

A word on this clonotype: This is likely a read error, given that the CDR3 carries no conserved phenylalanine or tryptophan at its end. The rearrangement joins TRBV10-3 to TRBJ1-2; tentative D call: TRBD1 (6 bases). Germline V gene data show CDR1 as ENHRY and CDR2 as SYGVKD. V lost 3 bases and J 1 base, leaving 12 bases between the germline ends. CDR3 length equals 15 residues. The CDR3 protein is CAISDTGTNNYGYTL. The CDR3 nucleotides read TGTGCCATCAGTGATACCGGGACAAATAACTATGGCTACACCCTC.

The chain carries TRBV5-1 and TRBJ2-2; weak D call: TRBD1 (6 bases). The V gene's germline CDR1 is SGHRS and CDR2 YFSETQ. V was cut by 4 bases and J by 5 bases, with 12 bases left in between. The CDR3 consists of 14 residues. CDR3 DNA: TGCGCCAGCAGCCGACAGGAGGTTACCGGGGAGCTGTTTTTT. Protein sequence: CASSRQEVTGELFF.

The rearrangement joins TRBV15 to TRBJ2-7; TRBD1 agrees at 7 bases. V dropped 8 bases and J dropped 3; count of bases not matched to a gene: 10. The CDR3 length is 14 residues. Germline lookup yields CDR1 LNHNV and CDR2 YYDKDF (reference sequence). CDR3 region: CATYPDRALYEQYF. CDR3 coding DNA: TGTGCCACCTACCCTGACAGGGCCCTCTACGAGCAGTACTTC.

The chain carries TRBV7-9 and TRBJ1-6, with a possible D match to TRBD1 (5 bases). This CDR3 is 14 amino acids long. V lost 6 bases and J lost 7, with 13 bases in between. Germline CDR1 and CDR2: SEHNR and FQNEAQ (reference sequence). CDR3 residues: CASSYRTENSPLHF. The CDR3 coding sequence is TGTGCCAGCAGTTACAGGACCGAGAATTCACCCCTCCACTTT. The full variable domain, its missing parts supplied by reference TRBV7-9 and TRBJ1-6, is DTGVSQNPRHKITKRGQNVTFRCDPISEHNRLYWYRQTLGQGPEFLTYFQNEAQLEKSRLLSDRFSAERPKGSFSTLEIQRTEQGDSAMYLCASSYRTENSPLHFGNGTRLTVT.